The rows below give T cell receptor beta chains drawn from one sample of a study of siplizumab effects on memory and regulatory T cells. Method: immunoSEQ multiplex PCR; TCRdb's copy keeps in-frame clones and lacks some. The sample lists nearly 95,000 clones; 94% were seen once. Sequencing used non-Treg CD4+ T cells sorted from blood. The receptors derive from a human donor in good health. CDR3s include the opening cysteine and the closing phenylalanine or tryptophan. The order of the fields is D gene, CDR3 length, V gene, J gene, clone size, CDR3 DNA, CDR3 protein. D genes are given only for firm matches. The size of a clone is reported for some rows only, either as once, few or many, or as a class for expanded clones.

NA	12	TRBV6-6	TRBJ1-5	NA	TGTGCCAGCATCGGGCCGGCCGGGCCCCAGCATTTT	CASIGPAGPQHF
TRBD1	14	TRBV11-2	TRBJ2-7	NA	TGTGCCAGCAGCTTCACAGGGGTCAACTACGAGCAGTACTTC	CASSFTGVNYEQYF
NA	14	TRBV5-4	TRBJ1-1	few	TGTGCCAGCAGCTTGACAGGGAAGAACGCTGAAGCTTTCTTT	CASSLTGKNAEAFF
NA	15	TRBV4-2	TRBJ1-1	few	TGTGCCAGCAGCCAAGAGGCCAGTTCGAACACTGAAGCTTTCTTT	CASSQEASSNTEAFF
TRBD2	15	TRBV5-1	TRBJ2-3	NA	TGCGCCAGCAGCTTGGGGACTAGCGGCCTAGATACGCAGTATTTT	CASSLGTSGLDTQYF
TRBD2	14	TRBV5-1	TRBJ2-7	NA	TGCGCCAGCAGCTCCGCCGGGACTAACTACGAGCAGTACTTC	CASSSAGTNYEQYF
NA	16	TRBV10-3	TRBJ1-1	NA	TGTGCCATCAGTGGAGATCGCTCAACCCAGTGGGGTGAAGCTTTCTTT	CAISGDRSTQWGEAFF
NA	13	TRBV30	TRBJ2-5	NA	TGTGCCTGGAGTTTACAGGGACAAGAGACCCAGTACTTC	CAWSLQGQETQYF
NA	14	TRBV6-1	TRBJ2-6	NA	TGTGCCAGCACCAGGGAGCCGGGGGCCAACGTCCTGACTTTC	CASTREPGANVLTF
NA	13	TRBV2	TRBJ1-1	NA	TGTGCCAGCTCCAGGGACAAGAACACTGAAGCTTTCTTT	CASSRDKNTEAFF
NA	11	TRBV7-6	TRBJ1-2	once	TGTGCCAGCAGCTTAGACTCTGGCTACACCTTC	CASSLDSGYTF
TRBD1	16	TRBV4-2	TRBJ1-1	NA	TGTGCCAGCAGCCAGACCGCCGGACAGGGACTGAATCGGGCTTTCTTT	CASSQTAGQGLNRAFF
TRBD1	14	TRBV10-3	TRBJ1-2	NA	TGTGCCATCAGGGGGGACAGATTTAACTATGGCTACACCTTC	CAIRGDRFNYGYTF
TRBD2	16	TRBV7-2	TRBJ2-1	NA	TGTGCCAGCAGCCCCGGACTAGCGGGAGGACCCAATGAGCAGTTCTTC	CASSPGLAGGPNEQFF
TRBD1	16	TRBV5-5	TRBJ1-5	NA	TGTGCCAGCAGCTCACGTCCCGGGACAGGCAATCAGCCCCAGCATTTT	CASSSRPGTGNQPQHF
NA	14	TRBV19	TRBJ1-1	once	TGTGCCAGTAGTACAGGGGCCCTGAACACTGAAGCTTTCTTT	CASSTGALNTEAFF
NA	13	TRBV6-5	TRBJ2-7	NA	TGTGCCAGCAGTCACATAGGAGGGTACGAGCAGTACTTC	CASSHIGGYEQYF
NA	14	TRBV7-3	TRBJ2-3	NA	TGTGCCAGCAGCCCGGGAGTTAGCACAGATACGCAGTATTTT	CASSPGVSTDTQYF
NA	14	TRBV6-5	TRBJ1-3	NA	TGTGCCACCCTAGGACGGCACTCTGGAAACACCATATATTTT	CATLGRHSGNTIYF
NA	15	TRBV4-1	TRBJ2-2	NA	TGCGCCAGCAGCCAAGAGCTACGGTACACCGGGGAGCTGTTTTTT	CASSQELRYTGELFF
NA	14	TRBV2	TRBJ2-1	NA	TGTGCCAGCAGTTGGTCTCCCGGGGGCAATGAGCAGTTCTTC	CASSWSPGGNEQFF
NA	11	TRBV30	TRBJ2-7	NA	TGTGCCTGGAGCGCGTCCTACGAGCAGTACTTC	CAWSASYEQYF
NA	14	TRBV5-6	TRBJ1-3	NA	TGTGCCAGCAGCTTGGAAGTTGCTGGAAACACCATATATTTT	CASSLEVAGNTIYF
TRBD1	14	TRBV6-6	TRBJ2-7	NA	TGTGCCAGCAGTGGCTTAGGACAGGGGGGCGAGCAGTACTTC	CASSGLGQGGEQYF
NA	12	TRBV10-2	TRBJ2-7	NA	TGCGCCAGCAGTAGGCTGCTCTACGAGCAGTACTTC	CASSRLLYEQYF
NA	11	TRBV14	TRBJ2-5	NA	TGTGCCAGCAGCGAAGGGGTGACCCAGTACTTC	CASSEGVTQYF
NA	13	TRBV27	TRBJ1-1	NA	TGTGCCAGCAGTTTATTAGGGAACACTGAAGCTTTCTTT	CASSLLGNTEAFF
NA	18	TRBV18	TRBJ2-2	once	TGTGCCAGCTCTCGAAGGGATCGACGCGCCCTGGTAACCGGGGAGCTGTTTTTT	CASSRRDRRALVTGELFF
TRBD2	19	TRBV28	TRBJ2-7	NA	TGTGCCAGCAGTTCGTGGGACAGTTCCACTAGCGGGGAATCCTACGAGCAGTACTTC	CASSSWDSSTSGESYEQYF
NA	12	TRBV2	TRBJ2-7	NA	TGTGCCACCCAGGACATCTCTCGGGAGCAGTACTTC	CATQDISREQYF
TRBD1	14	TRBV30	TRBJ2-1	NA	TGTGCCTGGAGGGCTCCGGGACAGGGCGGTGAGCAGTTCTTC	CAWRAPGQGGEQFF
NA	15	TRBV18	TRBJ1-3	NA	TGTGCCAGCTCACCACCGGGGGGTAAAGGAAACACCATATATTTT	CASSPPGGKGNTIYF
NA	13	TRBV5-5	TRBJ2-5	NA	TGTGCCAGCAGCTTGGACCTCCAAGAGACCCAGTACTTC	CASSLDLQETQYF
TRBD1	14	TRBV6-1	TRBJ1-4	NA	TGTGCCACGCGATTGGGGGACAGGGGTGAAAAACTGTTTTTT	CATRLGDRGEKLFF
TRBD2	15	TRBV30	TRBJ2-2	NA	TGTGCCCCGAGGCTCTGCGGGGGTAACACCGGGGAGCTGTTTTTT	CAPRLCGGNTGELFF
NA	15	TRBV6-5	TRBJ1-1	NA	TGTGCCACCCACGCACCCGGGCCTATGAACACTGAAGCTTTCTTT	CATHAPGPMNTEAFF
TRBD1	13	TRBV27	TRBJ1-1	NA	TGTGCCAGCAGTCCCGGGACAGGGGTAAGAGCTTTCTTT	CASSPGTGVRAFF
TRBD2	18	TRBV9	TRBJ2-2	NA	TGTGCCAGCAGCCGTGGACTAGCGGGGGGGCCCCGCACCGGGGAGCTGTTTTTT	CASSRGLAGGPRTGELFF
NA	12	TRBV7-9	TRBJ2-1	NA	TGTGCCAGCAGCGAGGGTACTAGGGAGCAGTTCTTC	CASSEGTREQFF
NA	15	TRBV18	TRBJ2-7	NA	TGTGCCAGCTCACCCATTGCCAAGCCTGACTACGAGCAGTACTTC	CASSPIAKPDYEQYF
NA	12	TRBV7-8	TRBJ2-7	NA	TGTGCCAGCAGCGCCCCAGGGAGCGAGCAGTACTTC	CASSAPGSEQYF
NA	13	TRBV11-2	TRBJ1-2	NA	TGTGCCAGCAGCTCCGGCCAGGGAGATGGCTACACCTTC	CASSSGQGDGYTF
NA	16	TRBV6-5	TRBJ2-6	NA	TGTGCCAGCAGTTACGGGGGAGCTGCCGGGGCCAACGTCCTGACTTTC	CASSYGGAAGANVLTF
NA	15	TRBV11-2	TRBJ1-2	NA	TGTGCCAGCAGCTTAGTTCGGGGGATGGACTATGGCTACACCTTC	CASSLVRGMDYGYTF
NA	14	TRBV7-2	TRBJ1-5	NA	TGTGCCAGCAGCTTGGACGGAAGGAATCAGCCCCAGCATTTT	CASSLDGRNQPQHF
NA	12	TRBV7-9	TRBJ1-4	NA	TGTGCCAGCAGTCCCGGGCGGGAAAAACTGTTTTTT	CASSPGREKLFF
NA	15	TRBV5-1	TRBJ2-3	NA	TGCGCCAGCAGCCCCCAGGGCGTCGTTACAGATACGCAGTATTTT	CASSPQGVVTDTQYF
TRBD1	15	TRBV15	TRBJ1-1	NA	TGTGCCACCAGCAGAGAAACAGGGGGCGGCACTGAAGCTTTCTTT	CATSRETGGGTEAFF
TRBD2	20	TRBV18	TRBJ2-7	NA	TGTGCCAGCTCCCAATTATCGTTCGCAGGGGATAGCGGGAACACCTACGAGCAGTACTTC	CASSQLSFAGDSGNTYEQYF
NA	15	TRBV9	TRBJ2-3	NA	TGTGCCAGCAGCGATCACCGGGACAGCACAGATACGCAGTATTTT	CASSDHRDSTDTQYF
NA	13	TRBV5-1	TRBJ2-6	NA	TGCGCCAGCGGGGGGCCTGGGGCCAACGTCCTGACTTTC	CASGGPGANVLTF
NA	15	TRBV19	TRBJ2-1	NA	TGTGCCAGTAGTATAGCAGGGGCGGCAGTCGATGAGCAGTTCTTC	CASSIAGAAVDEQFF
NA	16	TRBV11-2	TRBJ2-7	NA	TGTGCCAGCAGCTGGATGAGACAGGGAGGGATCTCCGAGCAGTACTTC	CASSWMRQGGISEQYF